The clone carrying this T cell receptor beta chain was detected only a few times. The sample is drawn from a study of blood T cell repertoires in COVID-19. In the study overall: There were acute and convalescent COVID-19 samples, and they came from the United States, Italy and Spain. In each case, the material was cDNA or gDNA derived from T cells, B-cell-depleted T cells, or PBMCs.

The CDR3 contains 14 residues. V gave up 5 bases and J gave up 4 bases, with 15 bases separating them. Germline CDR1 is MNHEY and CDR2 is SMNVEV (reference sequence). The method was immunoSEQ multiplex PCR; TCRdb's version includes in-frame clones alone and lacks a portion of them. Of about 200,000 clones detected, 85% to 90% appear once; the ten largest clones hold about 1.7%. The rearrangement uses TRBV27 and TRBJ2-7, with D unclear. The origin of this receptor is a young man with active or convalescent COVID-19. Material for sequencing was peripheral blood. CDR3 amino acids: CASSLGGLRYEQYF. The DNA for the CDR3 is TGTGCCAGCAGTCTTGGTGGCTTGCGGTACGAGCAGTACTTC.